This T cell receptor beta chain stems from a study of blood T cell repertoires in COVID-19. Assay used: immunoSEQ multiplex PCR; TCRdb lists only in-frame clones, some missing. Of 250,000 to 400,000 clones listed, around 88% are singletons. Enrolled during active infection, Seattle patients were then followed longitudinally. This TCR came from a woman aged 25-40 years with COVID-19, enrolled during active disease. Sequenced material: peripheral blood.

The CDR3 nucleotides read TGTGCCAGCAGTGAATCAGAATACACTGAAGCTTTCTTT. This codes for CASSESEYTEAFF. V is TRBV2 and J is TRBJ1-1; no definite D call. CDR1 and CDR2 (germline): SNHLY, FYNNEI. CDR3 length: 13 amino acids. Deletions cut 2 bases from V and 3 bases from J, with 7 bases between.